A single sample is the source of the 16 T cell receptor beta chains below, sequenced in a study of cytomegalovirus exposure and HLA in healthy donors. Clones were read by immunoSEQ multiplex PCR, and TCRdb kept only the in-frame ones, dropping some. The sample holds around 95,000 clones, 85% seen once. The specimen sequenced was PBMCs. Receptors were obtained from a man younger than 35 in good health and CMV-seropositive.

This clone was counted only a few times. The V and J genes are TRBV2 and TRBJ2-7; D is uncertain. V shed 6 bases and J shed 4 bases, with 10 bases lying between them. Germline V gene sequence: CDR1 SNHLY, CDR2 FYNNEI. CDR3 size: 12 residues. The CDR3 DNA is TGTGCCAGCAGGGAGTCGGTATACGAGCAGTACTTC. Translation gives CASRESVYEQYF.

The chain recombines TRBV11-2 with TRBJ2-7, with 9 bases aligning to TRBD1. There are 16 residues in the CDR3. V shed 2 bases and J 7 bases; nucleotides not matched to a gene: 12. Germline CDR1 is SGHAT and CDR2 is FQNNGV. CDR3 nucleotides: TGTGCCAGCAGCTTAAAGGGAGGACAGGGGTTGAGGGAGCAGTACTTC. This codes for CASSLKGGQGLREQYF.

This chain uses TRBV2 with TRBJ2-3; tentatively, D is TRBD2 (6 bases). There are 13 residues in the CDR3. Germline assignment: CDR1 SNHLY and CDR2 FYNNEI. V was pared by 7 bases and J by 4 bases, with 12 bases between. The CDR3 coding sequence is TGTGCCAGCACGTATAGCGGACCAGATACGCAGTATTTT. This codes for CASTYSGPDTQYF.

This sequence joins TRBV30 and TRBJ1-5; D is perhaps TRBD1 (6 bases). Deletions cut 1 base from V and 8 bases from J, with 15 bases between. The germline CDR1 and CDR2 sequences are GTSNPN and SVGIG (reference sequence). The CDR3 totals 14 residues. In DNA form, the CDR3 reads TGTGCCTGGAGTGGTAGGGGGAACGGAAAGCCCCAGCATTTT. Translated, it gives CAWSGRGNGKPQHF.

This chain uses TRBV9 with TRBJ2-2; a weak D match, TRBD2 (5 bases). Trimming took off 4 bases at V and 7 bases at J, with 17 bases between the two ends. Germline V gives CDR1 SGDLS, CDR2 YYNGEE. The CDR3 contains 15 residues. The CDR3 protein is CASSPGFRQLGELFF. CDR3 in DNA: TGTGCCAGCAGCCCGGGATTTCGTCAACTCGGGGAGCTGTTTTTT.

V and J are TRBV27 and TRBJ2-3; the match to TRBD2 covers 7 bases. V lost 3 bases to trimming and J lost 2 bases; unmatched junction nucleotides: 8. The CDR3 has 16 amino acids. From germline, CDR1 is MNHEY and CDR2 SMNVEV (reference sequence). The CDR3 bases are TGTGCCAGCAGTTTTGTACTAGCGCCGACCACAGATACGCAGTATTTT. Protein: CASSFVLAPTTDTQYF.

V gene TRBV29-1 combines with J gene TRBJ2-5; TRBD1 is a possible D gene (7 bases). Per germline, CDR1 SQVTM and CDR2 ANQGSEA. This CDR3 contains 13 residues. V lost 4 bases and J lost 4, with 13 bases in between. As DNA, the CDR3 is TGCAGCGTTGTGCGGGACAGTGGAGAGACCCAGTACTTC. As protein: CSVVRDSGETQYF.

The chain uses TRBV7-9 and TRBJ1-2, with a possible D match to TRBD1 (5 bases). This CDR3 spans 15 amino acids. Germline V gene data show CDR1 as SEHNR and CDR2 as FQNEAQ (reference sequence). The germline V and J ends were trimmed by 4 bases and 6 bases, with 18 bases remaining between them. CDR3 protein: CASSSQEPGWHGYTF. The CDR3 nucleotides read TGTGCCAGCAGCTCCCAGGAGCCAGGGTGGCATGGCTACACCTTC.

The chain uses TRBV18 and TRBJ2-1; 11 bases fit TRBD2. Germline CDR1 is KGHSH and CDR2 is LQKENI. Trimming removed 3 bases from V and 6 bases from J; junction bases left unmatched: 7. CDR3 length: 16 residues. CDR3 region: CASSPRLAGNGNEQFF. CDR3 in DNA: TGTGCCAGCTCACCGCGACTAGCGGGAAATGGCAATGAGCAGTTCTTC.

This sequence joins TRBV9 and TRBJ2-7; D not certain. V was shortened by 0 bases and J by 0 bases, with 10 bases between the two germline ends. The CDR3 contains 15 residues. Per germline, CDR1 SGDLS and CDR2 YYNGEE. The CDR3 sequence is CASSVGSDSSYEQYF. The CDR3 DNA follows: TGTGCCAGCAGCGTAGGCAGCGATAGCTCCTACGAGCAGTACTTC.

The chain couples TRBV4-1 to TRBJ2-7; 10 bases map to TRBD1. V shed 0 bases, J shed 2 bases, and the junction held 7 bases outside the gene matches. CDR3 length: 17 residues. Germline V CDR1 and CDR2: MGHRA, YSYEKL. This chain's CDR3 is CASSQDRRDRGPYEQYF. CDR3 sequence (DNA): TGCGCCAGCAGCCAAGATCGTCGGGACAGGGGCCCCTACGAGCAGTACTTC.

The chain is built from TRBV5-6 and TRBJ2-1, with TRBD2 matching 7 bases. J gave up 2 bases and V 7 bases, and 12 bases lay outside the gene matches. Per the germline V gene, CDR1 is SGHDT and CDR2 is YYEEEE. CDR3 length: 16 residues. CDR3 amino acids: CASLRGLLATYNEQFF. CDR3 nucleotides: TGTGCCAGCTTAAGAGGCCTACTAGCGACCTACAATGAGCAGTTCTTC.

The rearrangement links TRBV1 to TRBJ2-1; the table's TRBD2 call for D was not verified on the DNA. TRBV1 represents a pseudogene. The length of the CDR3 is 18 residues. The CDR3, as DNA: TGCACCAGCAGCCAAGAGACCCTTTGGCGGGAGGGCCGCAATGAGCAGTTCTTC. Encoded protein: CTSSQETLWREGRNEQFF.

This sequence joins TRBV28 and TRBJ2-7, with TRBD2 matching over 9 bases. The CDR3 loop spans 12 amino acids. Germline V lookup: CDR1 MDHEN, CDR2 SYDVKM. Trimming at V came to 7 bases and at J to 13 bases, leaving 11 bases not matched to a gene. CDR3 bases: TGTGCCAGCATACACCCCCTGGGACTAGCCTACTTC. Translation: CASIHPLGLAYF.

This clone was observed a handful of times. V gene TRBV7-9 combines with J gene TRBJ2-7, with TRBD1 matching over 9 bases. CDR1 is SEHNR, CDR2 FQNEAQ, per germline (reference sequence). The CDR3 runs to 16 residues. Losses at the gene ends were 5 bases for V and 1 base for J; bases not matched to a gene: 9. The CDR3 coding sequence is TGTGCCAGCAGCCAATATTGGACAGGGGCTTCCTACGAGCAGTACTTC. Its translation: CASSQYWTGASYEQYF.

The chain links TRBV18 to TRBJ2-1; 11 bases map to TRBD1. Trimming at V came to 5 bases and at J to 0 bases, leaving 3 bases not matched to a gene. CDR1 and CDR2 (germline): KGHSH, LQKENI. This CDR3 region has 16 residues. CDR3 amino acids: CASSADRGRSYNEQFF. The DNA for the CDR3 is TGTGCCAGCTCAGCGGACAGGGGGCGCTCCTACAATGAGCAGTTCTTC.